This entry lists 6 T cell receptor beta chains sequenced from one sample in a study of T-cell reconstitution after alpha-beta-depleted transplantation in children. During its preparation, the TCRbeta library received unique molecular identifiers. TCRdb passed the PCR reads through MiXCR, listing each CDR3 protein once. The sample holds about 830,000 distinct CDR3 sequences, roughly 16% seen once. The sequenced sample was PBMCs, mostly from graft donor cells, obtained 360 days after TCRalphabeta/CD19-depleted stem cell transplant. Receptor source: a male patient under 18 who had a stem cell transplant for acute lymphoblastic leukemia, so the T cells may come from the graft donor.

This clonotype was picked up a small number of times. This rearrangement joins TRBV5-1 to TRBJ2-3; no definite D call. The CDR3 is made up of 15 amino acids. The ends were cut back, 6 bases at V and 0 bases at J, with 14 bases in the middle. Germline V lookup: CDR1 SGHRS, CDR2 YFSETQ. CDR3 sequence: CASNDNILSTDTQYF. The DNA of the CDR3 is TGCGCCAGCAACGACAACATCCTTAGCACAGATACGCAGTATTTT.

This rearrangement joins TRBV6-2 or TRBV6-3 to TRBJ2-3, with 13 bases matching TRBD2. After removal of 6 bases from V and 4 bases from J, the junction contained 10 bases not matched to a gene. The CDR3 has 17 amino acids. Germline V gene data show CDR1 as MNHEY and CDR2 as SVGEGT. Written as DNA, the CDR3 is TGTGCCAGCAGCCCTCTAAGGACTAGCGGGAGTGCAGATACGCAGTATTTT. It encodes CASSPLRTSGSADTQYF.

This clonotype occurred many times. This chain connects TRBV9 to TRBJ2-1; the D gene is possibly TRBD1 (5 bases). Trimming took off 0 bases at V and 4 bases at J, with 11 bases between the two ends. This CDR3 spans 15 amino acids. CDR1 is SGDLS and CDR2 is YYNGEE in the germline V gene. The CDR3 bases are TGTGCCAGCAGCGTAGCAGGGTTGGGTTACAATGAGCAGTTCTTC. Residues: CASSVAGLGYNEQFF. The full variable domain, rest sourced from reference TRBV9 and TRBJ2-1, is DSGVTQTPKHLITATGQRVTLRCSPRSGDLSVYWYQQSLDQGLQFLIQYYNGEERAKGNILERFSAQQFPDLHSELNLSSLELGDSALYFCASSVAGLGYNEQFFGPGTRLTVL.

This clonotype was seen a few times. The rearrangement uses TRBV7-2 and TRBJ2-5; D not certain. V was shortened by 1 base and J by 6 bases, with 21 bases between the two germline ends. CDR1 and CDR2 (germline): SGHTA, FQGNSA. The CDR3 runs 17 residues. The CDR3 region is CASSLGQLESHRQTQYF. CDR3 nucleotides: TGTGCCAGCAGCTTAGGACAATTGGAATCCCATAGGCAGACCCAGTACTTC.

This clonotype was detected ten times or more. The CDR3 is CASSPSGSTYNEQFF. The CDR3 coding sequence is TGTGCCAGCAGTCCTAGCGGGAGCACCTACAATGAGCAGTTCTTC. V and J are TRBV3-1 and TRBJ2-1, with 10 nucleotides matching TRBD2. With V trimmed by 6 bases and J by 2 bases, 4 bases remained unmatched. The CDR3 spans 15 residues. Per the germline V gene, CDR1 is LGHDT and CDR2 is YNNKEL (reference sequence).

The rearrangement uses TRBV12-3 or TRBV12-4 and TRBJ1-3; 8 bases align to TRBD1. The CDR3 length is 18 residues. The V and J ends lost 5 bases and 0 bases, in that order; junction bases with no gene match: 12. CDR3 residues: CASSPTHRGVISGNTIYF. The CDR3 bases are TGTGCCAGCAGTCCTACCCACAGGGGGGTCATCTCTGGAAACACCATATATTTT.